There are many counts of the clone carrying this T cell receptor (beta chain). The data are from a study of CD8 T cells in ankylosing spondylitis. V lost 7 bases to trimming and J lost 6 bases, with 17 bases between them. The CDR3 length is 13 residues. CDR1 SGHRS and CDR2 YFSETQ come from the germline V gene. TCRdb re-derived calls from the 5' RACE reads in MiXCR, one entry per CDR3 protein. The sample lists 150,000 to 200,000 distinct CDR3 sequences, around 18% occurring once. The chain links TRBV5-1 to TRBJ2-7; tentatively, D is TRBD1 (5 bases). Sequenced sample: blood, either unsorted or a sorted T cell fraction (not recorded which). The clonotype comes from a male donor with ankylosing spondylitis or in good health (not recorded which). The CDR3 nucleotides read TGCGCCAGCTCGTATCAGGGTTCTGGCGAGCAGTACTTC. Protein sequence: CASSYQGSGEQYF.